Listed below are T cell receptor beta chains from one sample, sequenced in a study of patients and donors after allogeneic stem cell transplantation. Using its own MiXCR run on the RT-PCR reads, TCRdb lists one record per CDR3 protein. Among about 410,000 distinct CDR3 sequences listed, roughly 17% were seen once. Sequencing was performed on blood, either unsorted or a sorted T cell fraction (not recorded which). The origin of the receptors is a human donor who was either an allogeneic HSCT recipient or a stem cell or donor lymphocyte infusion donor (not recorded which). It is not recorded whose cells these are; they may come from a transplant donor. Both conserved end residues are part of each CDR3. Fields, in order: CDR3 DNA, CDR3 protein, D gene, V gene, J gene, clone size. D genes are given only for firm matches. Clone sizes are given selectively: once, few, many, or a class where the clone is expanded.

CDR3nt: TGTGCCAGCAGCCAGGGCGTGGGGGTGGATGGCTACACCTTC; CDR3aa: CASSQGVGVDGYTF; d_gene: NA; v_gene: TRBV7-6; j_gene: TRBJ1-2; abundance: few
CDR3nt: TGTGCCAGCTCCCCGACTCTGGACAGGCGGTCCTCCGAGCAGTACTTC; CDR3aa: CASSPTLDRRSSEQYF; d_gene: TRBD1; v_gene: TRBV18; j_gene: TRBJ2-7; abundance: NA
CDR3nt: TGTGCCATCAGCTCCGGGACAGGGAATGGCTACACCTTC; CDR3aa: CAISSGTGNGYTF; d_gene: TRBD1; v_gene: TRBV10-3; j_gene: TRBJ1-2; abundance: few
CDR3nt: TGTGCCAGCAGCCAAGGAGGTAGCGGGGCACGCACAGATACGCAGTATTTT; CDR3aa: CASSQGGSGARTDTQYF; d_gene: TRBD2; v_gene: TRBV3-1; j_gene: TRBJ2-3; abundance: few
CDR3nt: TGTGCCAGCAGCCTCGGACAGAAGGGAGAGACCCAGTACTTC; CDR3aa: CASSLGQKGETQYF; d_gene: NA; v_gene: TRBV3-1; j_gene: TRBJ2-5; abundance: few
CDR3nt: TGCAGTGCTAGGGTGACTAGCGGGCCGAACTACGAGCAGTACTTC; CDR3aa: CSARVTSGPNYEQYF; d_gene: TRBD2; v_gene: TRBV20-1; j_gene: TRBJ2-7; abundance: NA
CDR3nt: TGTGCCAGCAGTGAATTGAAGGGTTATCAGCCCCAGCATTTT; CDR3aa: CASSELKGYQPQHF; d_gene: NA; v_gene: TRBV6-1; j_gene: TRBJ1-5; abundance: once
CDR3nt: TGTGCCATCACACGGGGGTGGGATAATTCACCCCTCCACTTT; CDR3aa: CAITRGWDNSPLHF; d_gene: NA; v_gene: TRBV28; j_gene: TRBJ1-6; abundance: NA
CDR3nt: TGCAGTGCTAGAGAACGGACTATTGCTTCACCCCTCCACTTT; CDR3aa: CSARERTIASPLHF; d_gene: NA; v_gene: TRBV20-1; j_gene: TRBJ1-6; abundance: NA
CDR3nt: TGCAGTGCTCCCCGGCTAGCGGGGTTCGGTCAAGAGACCCAGTACTTC; CDR3aa: CSAPRLAGFGQETQYF; d_gene: TRBD2; v_gene: TRBV20-1; j_gene: TRBJ2-5; abundance: few
CDR3nt: TGCGCCAGTTACCCAGGGGGCTCTGGGGCCAACGTCCTGACTTTC; CDR3aa: CASYPGGSGANVLTF; d_gene: TRBD1; v_gene: TRBV5-1; j_gene: TRBJ2-6; abundance: once
CDR3nt: TGTGCTAGTGGGCCCGGGGACAGGGGAGGCTACACCTTC; CDR3aa: CASGPGDRGGYTF; d_gene: TRBD1; v_gene: TRBV12-5; j_gene: TRBJ1-2; abundance: NA
CDR3nt: TGCAGTGCTAGTTTACAGGATAATTCACCCCTCCACTTT; CDR3aa: CSASLQDNSPLHF; d_gene: NA; v_gene: TRBV20-1; j_gene: TRBJ1-6; abundance: few
CDR3nt: TGTGCCACCAGTGCCGCCGGGACAGGGGGCTTTGGGCAGCCCCAGCATTTT; CDR3aa: CATSAAGTGGFGQPQHF; d_gene: TRBD1; v_gene: TRBV24-1; j_gene: TRBJ1-5; abundance: NA
CDR3nt: TGTGCCAGCAGCGTAGAGATACACCCAGGGAGTGGCTACACCTTC; CDR3aa: CASSVEIHPGSGYTF; d_gene: NA; v_gene: TRBV9; j_gene: TRBJ1-2; abundance: few
CDR3nt: TGTGCCAGCAGCTTAGATGGCAGGTATGATCAGCCCCAGCATTTT; CDR3aa: CASSLDGRYDQPQHF; d_gene: NA; v_gene: TRBV7-2; j_gene: TRBJ1-5; abundance: NA
CDR3nt: TGTGCCAGCAGCCCCCCGTTTAAGCGGGGGGGAAACATTCAGTACTTC; CDR3aa: CASSPPFKRGGNIQYF; d_gene: TRBD2; v_gene: TRBV3-1; j_gene: TRBJ2-4; abundance: NA
CDR3nt: TGCGCCAGCAGAGGCCTGGGCCTTGAAGCTTTCTTT; CDR3aa: CASRGLGLEAFF; d_gene: NA; v_gene: TRBV4-1; j_gene: TRBJ1-1; abundance: NA
CDR3nt: TGCAGCGTTGAGGGCCTAGATACCGGGGAGCTGTTTTTT; CDR3aa: CSVEGLDTGELFF; d_gene: NA; v_gene: TRBV29-1; j_gene: TRBJ2-2; abundance: many
CDR3nt: TGTGCCAGCAGCTTATCCCGATTCACAGATACGCAGTATTTT; CDR3aa: CASSLSRFTDTQYF; d_gene: NA; v_gene: TRBV11-1; j_gene: TRBJ2-3; abundance: few
CDR3nt: TGTGCCAGCAGCCAAGGACTAGCGGAGAGGGGGGCAGATACGCAGTATTTT; CDR3aa: CASSQGLAERGADTQYF; d_gene: TRBD2; v_gene: TRBV3-1; j_gene: TRBJ2-3; abundance: few
CDR3nt: TGTGCCACAGCAGCGGGACCCGCCCAAGAGACCCAGTACTTC; CDR3aa: CATAAGPAQETQYF; d_gene: TRBD2; v_gene: TRBV10-3; j_gene: TRBJ2-5; abundance: many
CDR3nt: TGTGCCAGTAGTGGCAGCCCCACTGAAGCTTTCTTT; CDR3aa: CASSGSPTEAFF; d_gene: NA; v_gene: TRBV19; j_gene: TRBJ1-1; abundance: NA
CDR3nt: TGCGCCAGCAGCCAAGGACGGGGGGCAGGGGAGACCCAGTACTTC; CDR3aa: CASSQGRGAGETQYF; d_gene: NA; v_gene: TRBV4-3; j_gene: TRBJ2-5; abundance: NA
CDR3nt: TGCAGTGCTAGAGTCGGACAGGGGAAGGTCCACACCTTC; CDR3aa: CSARVGQGKVHTF; d_gene: TRBD1; v_gene: TRBV20-1; j_gene: TRBJ1-2; abundance: NA
CDR3nt: TGTGCCAGCAGGCCCCAGGGGAACACTGAAGCTTTCTTT; CDR3aa: CASRPQGNTEAFF; d_gene: NA; v_gene: TRBV6-2/TRBV6-3; j_gene: TRBJ1-1; abundance: NA
CDR3nt: TGCGCCAGCAGCTTGTCGGACGGCTACGAGCAGTACTTC; CDR3aa: CASSLSDGYEQYF; d_gene: NA; v_gene: TRBV5-1; j_gene: TRBJ2-7; abundance: few
CDR3nt: TGCAGTGCTAGAGATCCTTTGCTCAACGAGCAGTACTTC; CDR3aa: CSARDPLLNEQYF; d_gene: NA; v_gene: TRBV20-1; j_gene: TRBJ2-7; abundance: few
CDR3nt: TGCGCCAGCAGCCAAGATGGAGGGGGTCGGGAGACCCAGTACTTC; CDR3aa: CASSQDGGGRETQYF; d_gene: NA; v_gene: TRBV4-3; j_gene: TRBJ2-5; abundance: NA
CDR3nt: TGTGCCAGCACCATCCCGGGACTAGCGGGGGGGACCACCGGGGAGCTGTTTTTT; CDR3aa: CASTIPGLAGGTTGELFF; d_gene: TRBD2; v_gene: TRBV28; j_gene: TRBJ2-2; abundance: few
CDR3nt: TGTGCCAGCAGCTCTAAGGCCCTAGCGGGGGGGTACAATGAGCAGTTCTTC; CDR3aa: CASSSKALAGGYNEQFF; d_gene: TRBD2; v_gene: TRBV7-9; j_gene: TRBJ2-1; abundance: NA
CDR3nt: TGTGCCAGCAGCTTATCCCCCCAAGCCCGAGCAACCTACGAGCAGTACTTC; CDR3aa: CASSLSPQARATYEQYF; d_gene: NA; v_gene: TRBV7-9; j_gene: TRBJ2-7; abundance: NA
CDR3nt: TGTGCCAGCAGTTGGAGCGGGAGCCGGGACGAGCAGTACTTC; CDR3aa: CASSWSGSRDEQYF; d_gene: TRBD2; v_gene: TRBV27; j_gene: TRBJ2-7; abundance: NA
CDR3nt: TGTGCCAGCAGCCCGTTGGTCCATTCACAAGAGACCCAGTACTTC; CDR3aa: CASSPLVHSQETQYF; d_gene: NA; v_gene: TRBV12-3/TRBV12-4; j_gene: TRBJ2-5; abundance: few
CDR3nt: TGTGCCAGCAGCCTTGGACAGGGGGGGATCCAGCCCCAGCATTTT; CDR3aa: CASSLGQGGIQPQHF; d_gene: TRBD1; v_gene: TRBV6-1; j_gene: TRBJ1-5; abundance: few
CDR3nt: TGTGCCAGCAGCCCCAGGGGGGAGGGCAATGAGCAGTTCTTC; CDR3aa: CASSPRGEGNEQFF; d_gene: NA; v_gene: TRBV7-8; j_gene: TRBJ2-1; abundance: few
CDR3nt: TGTGCCAGCAGCTTAGGGTCTAGCGGGGGAGGGACGCAGTATTTT; CDR3aa: CASSLGSSGGGTQYF; d_gene: TRBD2; v_gene: TRBV11-2; j_gene: TRBJ2-3; abundance: NA
CDR3nt: TGTGCCAGCTCACCACTCGGGACTAGCGGGAGTGGAGGTTACGAGCAGTACTTC; CDR3aa: CASSPLGTSGSGGYEQYF; d_gene: TRBD2; v_gene: TRBV18; j_gene: TRBJ2-7; abundance: NA
CDR3nt: TGTGCCACCCGGGCAGACGCTTACCTAAATGAGCAGTTCTTC; CDR3aa: CATRADAYLNEQFF; d_gene: NA; v_gene: TRBV19; j_gene: TRBJ2-1; abundance: NA
CDR3nt: TGTGCCACCAGTGACCAGGACAGCTATCAGCCCCAGCATTTT; CDR3aa: CATSDQDSYQPQHF; d_gene: NA; v_gene: TRBV24-1; j_gene: TRBJ1-5; abundance: few
CDR3nt: TGTGCCAGCAGCGACTTATACGACAGGCTAGGAGAGACCCAGTACTTC; CDR3aa: CASSDLYDRLGETQYF; d_gene: NA; v_gene: TRBV7-2; j_gene: TRBJ2-5; abundance: many
CDR3nt: TGTGCCAGCAGACGACCTCGGACAGGGGCCTCGAACACTGAAGCTTTCTTT; CDR3aa: CASRRPRTGASNTEAFF; d_gene: TRBD1; v_gene: TRBV6-1; j_gene: TRBJ1-1; abundance: few
CDR3nt: TGTGCCTGGACCCATTGGGCGTTTGACACTGAAGCTTTCTTT; CDR3aa: CAWTHWAFDTEAFF; d_gene: NA; v_gene: TRBV30; j_gene: TRBJ1-1; abundance: few